The present T cell receptor beta chain was sequenced within a study of PD-L1 blockade in urothelial cancer. Study background: Analysis of blood occurred 3 weeks (second dose) and 6 weeks after treatment start. General observations from the study: Where pretreatment blood TCR clonality fell below the median, better survival was predicted.

Sequenced by immunoSEQ multiplex PCR; TCRdb stores in-frame clones only, minus some. The sample includes approximately 72,000 clones, about 86% seen only once; the top ten take under 15%. The CDR3 has 15 amino acids. Germline CDR1 reads SGHRS; CDR2 reads YFSETQ. V lost 4 bases and J lost 4; bases outside the gene matches: 5. In this sample, this clone turned up a few times. Its antigen is currently unknown. The same CDR3 also results from other DNA sequences found in this sample. The time point was: pretreatment peripheral blood. Diagnoses among patients were locally advanced or metastatic urothelial carcinoma.

The source material was PBMCs, sampled around atezolizumab (anti-PD-L1) treatment. This chain uses TRBV5-1 with TRBJ2-2, with TRBD1 identical over 9 bases. The origin of this receptor is a man aged 60 to 69 with urothelial cancer. The DNA for the CDR3 is TGCGCCAGCAGCCCGGGACAGGGAGGCACCGGGGAGCTGTTTTTT. This encodes CASSPGQGGTGELFF.